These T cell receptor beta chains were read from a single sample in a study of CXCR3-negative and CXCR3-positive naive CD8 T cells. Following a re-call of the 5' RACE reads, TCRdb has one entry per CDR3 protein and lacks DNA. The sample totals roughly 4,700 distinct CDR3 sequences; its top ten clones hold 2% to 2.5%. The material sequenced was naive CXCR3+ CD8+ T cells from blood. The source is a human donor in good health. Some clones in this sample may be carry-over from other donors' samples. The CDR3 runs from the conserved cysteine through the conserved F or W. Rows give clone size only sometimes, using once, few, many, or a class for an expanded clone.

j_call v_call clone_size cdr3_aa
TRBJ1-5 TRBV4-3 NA CASSQDLWGNQPQHF
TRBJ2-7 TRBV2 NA CASRGRRPYEQYF
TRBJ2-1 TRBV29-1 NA CSVEKEDTSYNEQFF
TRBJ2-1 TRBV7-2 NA CASSLDPLAGYNEQFF
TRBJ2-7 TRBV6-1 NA CASSNAAPGHLSYEQYF
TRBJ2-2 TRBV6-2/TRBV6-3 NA CASSYPGRNTGELFF
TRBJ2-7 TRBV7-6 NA CASSPATSYYVYEQYF
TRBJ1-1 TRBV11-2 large CASSPPVFEAFF
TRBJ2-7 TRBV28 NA CASSSGTYISYEQYF
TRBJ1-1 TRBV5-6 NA CASSSPNTGGTEAFF
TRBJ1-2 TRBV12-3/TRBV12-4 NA CASSHTPNYGYTF
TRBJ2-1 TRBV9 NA CASSVGQHNEQFF
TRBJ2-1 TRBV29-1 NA CSVEALAINEQFF
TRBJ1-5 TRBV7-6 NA CASSLGQSNQPQHF
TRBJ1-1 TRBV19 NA CATWAGTEAFF
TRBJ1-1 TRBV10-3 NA CAISEFGQGPNTEAFF
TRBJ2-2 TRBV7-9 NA CASRPNTGELFF
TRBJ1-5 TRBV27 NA CASSLFWGAEGQPQHF
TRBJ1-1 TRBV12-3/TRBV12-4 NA CASSLTAGNTEAFF
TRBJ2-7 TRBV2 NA CASIYSSNYEQYF
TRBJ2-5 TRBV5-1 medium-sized CASSLGTGAETQYF
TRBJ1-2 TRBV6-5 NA CASSYSDRDGYTF
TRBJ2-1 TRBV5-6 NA CASSLSTGSGTSILNEQFF
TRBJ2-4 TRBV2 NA CASSEAWGSRDRENIQYF
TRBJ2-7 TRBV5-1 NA CASSGPDRPTTEQYF
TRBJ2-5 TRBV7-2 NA CASSSREYQETQYF
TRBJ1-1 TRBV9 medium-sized CASSVVSYNGAFF
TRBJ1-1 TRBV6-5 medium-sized CATSSGLPTEAFF
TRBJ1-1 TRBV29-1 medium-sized CSVDRGGVTEAFF
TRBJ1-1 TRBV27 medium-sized CASSLWGRANTEAFF
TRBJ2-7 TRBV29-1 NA CSVEDGRSYEQYF
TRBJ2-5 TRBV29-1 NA CSGFGGTQETQYF
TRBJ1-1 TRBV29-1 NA CSVRPTVLNTEAFF
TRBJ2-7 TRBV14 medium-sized CASSQDGGTDEQYF
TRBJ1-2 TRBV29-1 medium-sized CSVEDSDRYGYTF
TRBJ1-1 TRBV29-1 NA CSADQGNTEAFF
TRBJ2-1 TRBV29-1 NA CSVEDRGLSYNEQFF
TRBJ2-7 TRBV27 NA CASSLNGKSYEQYF
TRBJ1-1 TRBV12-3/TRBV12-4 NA CASGYRAPGEAFF
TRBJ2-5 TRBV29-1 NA CSVVTGLQETQYF
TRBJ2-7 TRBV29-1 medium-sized CSVEGDRSPYEQYF
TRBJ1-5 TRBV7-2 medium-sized CASSFDRGSNQPQHF
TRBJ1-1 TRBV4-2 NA CASSQDQTAENTEAFF
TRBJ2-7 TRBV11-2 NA CASSFPGALEDYEQYF
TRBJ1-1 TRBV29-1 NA CSALLPRGANTEAFF
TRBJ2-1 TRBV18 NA CASSPLDRGPYNEQFF
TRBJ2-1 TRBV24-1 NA CATSDRFTLGTTNEQFF